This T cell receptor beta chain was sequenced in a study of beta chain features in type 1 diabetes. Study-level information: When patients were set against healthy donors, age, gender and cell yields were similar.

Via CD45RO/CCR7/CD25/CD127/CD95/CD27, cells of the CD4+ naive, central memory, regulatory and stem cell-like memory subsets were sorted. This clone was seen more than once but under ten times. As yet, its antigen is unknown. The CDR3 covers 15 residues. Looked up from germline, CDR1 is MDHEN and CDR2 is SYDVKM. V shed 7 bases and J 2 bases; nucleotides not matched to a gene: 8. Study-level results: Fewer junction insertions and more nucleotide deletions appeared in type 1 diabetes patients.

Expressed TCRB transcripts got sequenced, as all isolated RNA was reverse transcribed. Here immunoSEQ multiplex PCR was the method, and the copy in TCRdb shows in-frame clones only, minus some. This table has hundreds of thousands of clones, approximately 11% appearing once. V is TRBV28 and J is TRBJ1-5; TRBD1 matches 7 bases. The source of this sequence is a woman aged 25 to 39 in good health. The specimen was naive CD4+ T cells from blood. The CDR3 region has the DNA TGTGCCAGCAACCGTCCCGGGACAGGCAATCAGCCCCAGCATTTT. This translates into CASNRPGTGNQPQHF.